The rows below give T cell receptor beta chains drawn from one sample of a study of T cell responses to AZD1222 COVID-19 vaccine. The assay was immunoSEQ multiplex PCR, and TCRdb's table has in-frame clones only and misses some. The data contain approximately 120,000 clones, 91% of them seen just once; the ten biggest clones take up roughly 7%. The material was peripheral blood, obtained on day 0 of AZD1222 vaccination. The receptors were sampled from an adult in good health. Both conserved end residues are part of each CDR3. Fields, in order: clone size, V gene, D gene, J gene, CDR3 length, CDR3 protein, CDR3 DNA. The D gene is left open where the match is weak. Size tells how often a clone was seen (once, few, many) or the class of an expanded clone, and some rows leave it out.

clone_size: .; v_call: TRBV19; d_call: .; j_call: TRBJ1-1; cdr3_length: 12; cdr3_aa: CASRRQNTEAFF; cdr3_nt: TGTGCCAGTCGAAGACAGAACACTGAAGCTTTCTTT
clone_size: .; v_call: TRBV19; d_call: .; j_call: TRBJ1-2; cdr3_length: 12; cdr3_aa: CASSRDAYGYTF; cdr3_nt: TGTGCCAGTAGCCGGGACGCCTATGGCTACACCTTC
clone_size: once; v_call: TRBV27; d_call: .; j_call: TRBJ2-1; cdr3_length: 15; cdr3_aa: CASSLTKSSYNEQFF; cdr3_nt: TGTGCCAGCAGTTTAACCAAAAGCTCCTACAATGAGCAGTTCTTC
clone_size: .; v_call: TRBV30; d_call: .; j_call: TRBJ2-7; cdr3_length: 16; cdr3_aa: CAWSVREGRSSYEQYF; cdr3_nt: TGTGCCTGGAGTGTAAGAGAGGGCCGGTCCTCCTACGAGCAGTACTTC
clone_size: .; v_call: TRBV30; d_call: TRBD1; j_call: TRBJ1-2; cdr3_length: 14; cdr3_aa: CAWSVDRVVDGYTF; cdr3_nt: TGTGCCTGGAGTGTGGACAGGGTAGTAGATGGCTACACCTTC
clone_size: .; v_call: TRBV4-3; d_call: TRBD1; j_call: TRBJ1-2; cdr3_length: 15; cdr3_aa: CASSQDRTSNYGYTF; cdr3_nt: TGCGCCAGCAGCCAGGACAGGACCTCTAACTATGGCTACACCTTC
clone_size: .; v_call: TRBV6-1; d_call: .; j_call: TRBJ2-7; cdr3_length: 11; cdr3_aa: CASSDRYEQYF; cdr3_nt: TGTGCCAGCAGTGACCGATACGAGCAGTACTTC
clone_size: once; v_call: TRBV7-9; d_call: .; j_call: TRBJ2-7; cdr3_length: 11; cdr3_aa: CASSSTYEQYF; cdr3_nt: TGTGCCAGCAGCTCTACCTACGAGCAGTACTTC
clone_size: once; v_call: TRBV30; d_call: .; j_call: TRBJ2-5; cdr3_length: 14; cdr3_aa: CAWSRDSGRGTQYF; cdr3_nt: TGTGCCTGGTCGAGGGACAGCGGGAGAGGGACCCAGTACTTC
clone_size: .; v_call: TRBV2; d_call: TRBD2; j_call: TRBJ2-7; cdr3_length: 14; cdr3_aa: CASSLAGALYEQYF; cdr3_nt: TGTGCCAGCAGTCTAGCGGGAGCCCTCTACGAGCAGTACTTC
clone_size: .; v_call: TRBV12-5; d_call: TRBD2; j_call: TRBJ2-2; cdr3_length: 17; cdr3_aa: CASYFPGLAGLAGELFF; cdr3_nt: TGTGCTAGTTACTTCCCTGGACTAGCGGGGTTAGCCGGGGAGCTGTTTTTT
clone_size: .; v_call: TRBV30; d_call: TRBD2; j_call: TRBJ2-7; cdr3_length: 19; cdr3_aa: CAWAPPGHLAGGFLYEQYF; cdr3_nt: TGTGCCTGGGCCCCGCCCGGACACCTAGCGGGAGGTTTCTTATACGAGCAGTACTTC
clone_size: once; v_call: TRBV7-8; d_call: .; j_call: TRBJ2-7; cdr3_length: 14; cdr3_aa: CASSFRDTAYEQYF; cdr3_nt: TGTGCCAGCAGCTTCCGGGACACCGCCTACGAGCAGTACTTC
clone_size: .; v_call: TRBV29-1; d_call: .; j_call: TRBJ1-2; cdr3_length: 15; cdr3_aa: CSVGFLRGLSGGYTF; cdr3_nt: TGCAGCGTTGGGTTTTTGAGGGGCCTGAGCGGTGGCTACACCTTC
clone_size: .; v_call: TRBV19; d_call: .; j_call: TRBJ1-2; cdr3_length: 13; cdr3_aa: CASSITGYYGYTF; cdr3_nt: TGTGCCAGTAGTATAACGGGATACTATGGCTACACCTTC
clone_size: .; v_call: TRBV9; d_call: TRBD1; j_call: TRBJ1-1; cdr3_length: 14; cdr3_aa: CASTVTGGNTEAFF; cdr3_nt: TGTGCCAGCACCGTTACAGGGGGGAACACTGAAGCTTTCTTT
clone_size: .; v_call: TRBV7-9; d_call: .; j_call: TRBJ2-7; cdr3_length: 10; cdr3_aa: CASSPRPGDF; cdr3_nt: TGTGCCAGCAGCCCCCGCCCGGGGGATTTC
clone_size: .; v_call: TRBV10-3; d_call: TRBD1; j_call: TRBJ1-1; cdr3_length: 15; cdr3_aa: CAPWPTGGENTEAFF; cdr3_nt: TGTGCCCCGTGGCCGACAGGGGGCGAGAACACTGAAGCTTTCTTT
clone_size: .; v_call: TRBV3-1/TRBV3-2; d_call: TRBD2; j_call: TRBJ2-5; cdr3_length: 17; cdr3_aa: CASSQGWTSGRGETQYF; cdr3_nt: TGTGCCAGCAGCCAAGGATGGACTAGCGGGAGGGGAGAGACCCAGTACTTC
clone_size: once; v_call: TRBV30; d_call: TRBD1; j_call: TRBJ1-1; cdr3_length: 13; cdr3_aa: CAWRGNRGRGAFF; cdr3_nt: TGTGCCTGGAGGGGAAACAGGGGGCGCGGAGCTTTCTTT
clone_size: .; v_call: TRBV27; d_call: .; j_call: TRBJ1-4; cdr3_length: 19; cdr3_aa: CASSLTFSGTKKGDEKLFF; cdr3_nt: TGTGCCAGCAGTTTAACTTTCTCCGGGACAAAAAAGGGTGATGAAAAACTGTTTTTT
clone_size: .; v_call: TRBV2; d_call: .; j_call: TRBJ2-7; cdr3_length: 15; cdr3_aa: CASRADMMSSYEQYF; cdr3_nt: TGTGCCAGCAGGGCGGACATGATGAGCTCCTACGAGCAGTACTTC
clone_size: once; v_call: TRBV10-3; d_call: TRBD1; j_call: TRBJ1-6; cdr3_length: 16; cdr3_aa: CAISESITGARSPLHF; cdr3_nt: TGTGCCATCAGTGAGTCGATAACAGGGGCAAGGTCACCCCTCCACTTT
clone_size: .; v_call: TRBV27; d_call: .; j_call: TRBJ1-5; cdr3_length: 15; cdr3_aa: CASALNPGGHQPQHF; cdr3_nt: TGTGCCAGCGCGTTAAATCCGGGGGGACACCAGCCCCAGCATTTT
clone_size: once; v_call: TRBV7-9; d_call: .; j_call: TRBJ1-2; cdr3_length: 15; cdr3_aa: CASSLLPLGNYGYTF; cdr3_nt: TGTGCCAGCAGCTTACTCCCCTTGGGCAACTATGGCTACACCTTC
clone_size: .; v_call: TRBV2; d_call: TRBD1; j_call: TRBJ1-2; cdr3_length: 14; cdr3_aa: CASSETGVDYGYTF; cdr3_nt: TGTGCCAGCAGTGAAACAGGGGTGGACTATGGCTACACCTTC
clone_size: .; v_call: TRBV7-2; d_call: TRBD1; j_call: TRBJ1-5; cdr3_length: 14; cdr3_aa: CASSSTGGVEPQHF; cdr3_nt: TGTGCCAGCAGCTCGACAGGGGGCGTCGAGCCCCAGCATTTT
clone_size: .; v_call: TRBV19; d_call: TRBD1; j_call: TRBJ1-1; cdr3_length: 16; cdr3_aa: CASSIRTGGMNTEAFF; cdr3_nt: TGTGCCAGTAGTATCCGGACAGGGGGCATGAACACTGAAGCTTTCTTT
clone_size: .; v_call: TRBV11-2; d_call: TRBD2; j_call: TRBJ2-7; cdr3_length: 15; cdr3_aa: CASSLIAGGAYEQYF; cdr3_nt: TGTGCCAGCAGCTTAATAGCGGGAGGAGCCTACGAGCAGTACTTC
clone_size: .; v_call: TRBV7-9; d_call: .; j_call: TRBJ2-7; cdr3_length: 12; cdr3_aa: CASSPVGNEQYF; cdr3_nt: TGTGCCAGCAGCCCAGTCGGGAACGAGCAGTACTTC